This entry features one TCR beta chain sequence. What it binds is unknown. These data come from a study of cytomegalovirus exposure and HLA in healthy donors. Looking at the study overall: From donors who were HLA-typed, an early data release held about 85 million unique TCRs.

The CDR3 is 13 amino acids. V lost 5 bases and J 4 bases, leaving 11 bases between the germline ends. Germline lookup yields CDR1 MNHEY and CDR2 SVGAGI. Regarding the study as a whole: Presence/absence analyses treated sequencing depth as roughly uniform across donors. Cytomegalovirus association was assigned to about 150 TCR beta chains. Apart from CMV serostatus, no immune exposure information was available.

The PCR ran on 60 Vbeta and 13 Jbeta primers. Produced via immunoSEQ multiplex PCR; TCRdb's table is partial and in-frame only. Of 200,000 to 250,000 clones in the sample, roughly four fifths were seen once. Sequenced sample: PBMCs. The sequence was obtained from a girl aged 10-17 years in good health and CMV-seronegative. The rearrangement uses TRBV6-5 and TRBJ1-1; D is undetermined. The CDR3 DNA follows: TGTGCCAGCAGTGAAATGGAGACCACTGAAGCTTTCTTT. Its protein product is CASSEMETTEAFF.